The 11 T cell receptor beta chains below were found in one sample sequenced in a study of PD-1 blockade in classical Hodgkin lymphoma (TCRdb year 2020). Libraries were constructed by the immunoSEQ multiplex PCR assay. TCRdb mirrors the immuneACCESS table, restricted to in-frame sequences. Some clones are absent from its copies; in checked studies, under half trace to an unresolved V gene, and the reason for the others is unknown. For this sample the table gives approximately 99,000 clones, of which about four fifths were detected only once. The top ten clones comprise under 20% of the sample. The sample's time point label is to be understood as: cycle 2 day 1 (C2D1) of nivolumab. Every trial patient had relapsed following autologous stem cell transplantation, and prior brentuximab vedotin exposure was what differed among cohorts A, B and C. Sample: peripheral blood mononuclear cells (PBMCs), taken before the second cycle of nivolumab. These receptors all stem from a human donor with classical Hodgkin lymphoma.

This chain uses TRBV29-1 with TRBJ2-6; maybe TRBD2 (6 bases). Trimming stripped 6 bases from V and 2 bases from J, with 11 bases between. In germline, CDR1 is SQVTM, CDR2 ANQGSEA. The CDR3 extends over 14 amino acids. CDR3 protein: CSVVGGAGANVLTF. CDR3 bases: TGCAGCGTGGTGGGGGGTGCTGGGGCCAACGTCCTGACTTTC.

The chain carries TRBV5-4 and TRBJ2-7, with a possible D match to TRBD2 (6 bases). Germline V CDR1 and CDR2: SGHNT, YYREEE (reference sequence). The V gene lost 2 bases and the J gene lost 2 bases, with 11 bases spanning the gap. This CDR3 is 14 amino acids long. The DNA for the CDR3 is TGTGCCAGCAGCTTCCGGACTAAAACCTACGAGCAGTACTTC. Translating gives CASSFRTKTYEQYF.

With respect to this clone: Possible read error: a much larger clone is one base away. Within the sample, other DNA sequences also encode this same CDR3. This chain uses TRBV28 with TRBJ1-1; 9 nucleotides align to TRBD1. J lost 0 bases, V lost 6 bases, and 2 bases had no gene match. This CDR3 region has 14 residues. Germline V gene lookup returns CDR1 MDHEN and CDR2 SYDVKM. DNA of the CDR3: TGTGCCAGCAGCCGGGACAGGGTGAACACTGAAGCTTTCTTT. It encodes CASSRDRVNTEAFF.

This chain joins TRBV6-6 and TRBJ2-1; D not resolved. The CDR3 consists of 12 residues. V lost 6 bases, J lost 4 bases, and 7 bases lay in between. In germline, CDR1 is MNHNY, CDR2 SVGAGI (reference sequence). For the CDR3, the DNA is TGTGCCAGCAGAGGGATTTACAATGAGCAGTTCTTC. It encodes CASRGIYNEQFF.

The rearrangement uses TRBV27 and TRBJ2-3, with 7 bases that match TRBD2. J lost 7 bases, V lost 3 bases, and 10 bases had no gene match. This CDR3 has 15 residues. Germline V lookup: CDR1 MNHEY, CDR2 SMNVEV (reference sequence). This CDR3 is CASSFRREGRNTQYF. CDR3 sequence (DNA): TGTGCCAGCAGTTTTCGGAGGGAGGGCCGCAATACGCAGTATTTT.

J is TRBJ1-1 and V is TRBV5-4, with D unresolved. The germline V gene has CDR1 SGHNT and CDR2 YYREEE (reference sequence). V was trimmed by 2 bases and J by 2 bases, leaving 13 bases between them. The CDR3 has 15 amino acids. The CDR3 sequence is CASSFAGKINTEAFF. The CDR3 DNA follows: TGTGCCAGCAGCTTTGCGGGGAAAATTAACACTGAAGCTTTCTTT.

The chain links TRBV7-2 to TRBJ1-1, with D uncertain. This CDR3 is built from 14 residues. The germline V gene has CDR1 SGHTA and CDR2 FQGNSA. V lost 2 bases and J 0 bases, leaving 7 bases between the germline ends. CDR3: CASSLRNMNTEAFF. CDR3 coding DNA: TGTGCCAGCAGCTTACGTAACATGAACACTGAAGCTTTCTTT.

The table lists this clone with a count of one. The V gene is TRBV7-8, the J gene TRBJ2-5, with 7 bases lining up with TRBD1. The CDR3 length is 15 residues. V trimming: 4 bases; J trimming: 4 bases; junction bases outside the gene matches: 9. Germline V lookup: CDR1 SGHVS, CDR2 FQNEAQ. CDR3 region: CASSSNTGAGETQYF. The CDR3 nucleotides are TGTGCCAGCAGCTCAAATACAGGGGCAGGAGAGACCCAGTACTTC. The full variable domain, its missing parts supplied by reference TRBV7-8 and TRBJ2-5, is GAGVSQSPRYKVAKRGQDVALRCDPISGHVSLFWYQQALGQGPEFLTYFQNEAQLDKSGLPSDRFFAERPEGSVSTLKIQRTQQEDSAVYLCASSSNTGAGETQYFGPGTRLLVL.

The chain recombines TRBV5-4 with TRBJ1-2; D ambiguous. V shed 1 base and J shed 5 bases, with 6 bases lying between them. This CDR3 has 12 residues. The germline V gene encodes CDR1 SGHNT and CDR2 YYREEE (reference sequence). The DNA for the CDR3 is TGTGCCAGCAGCTTGCAAGGATATGGCTACACCTTC. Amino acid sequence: CASSLQGYGYTF.

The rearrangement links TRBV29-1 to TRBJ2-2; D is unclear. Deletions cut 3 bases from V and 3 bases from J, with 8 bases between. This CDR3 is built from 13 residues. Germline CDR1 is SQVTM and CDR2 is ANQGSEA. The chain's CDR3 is CSVEGGYTGELFF. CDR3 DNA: TGCAGCGTTGAGGGCGGCTACACCGGGGAGCTGTTTTTT.

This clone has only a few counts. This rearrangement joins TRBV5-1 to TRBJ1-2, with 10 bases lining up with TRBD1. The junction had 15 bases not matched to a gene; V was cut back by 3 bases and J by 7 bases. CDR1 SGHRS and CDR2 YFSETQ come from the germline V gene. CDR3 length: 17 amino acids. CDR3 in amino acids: CASSSTRLRQGARGYTF. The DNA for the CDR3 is TGCGCCAGCAGCTCTACACGCCTAAGACAGGGGGCGCGTGGCTACACCTTC.